This TCR beta chain stems from a study of identical twins. Study-level results: It was cross-sectional statistical analysis, not following the same donors, that the conclusions relied on. Twin sharing of out-of-frame TCR alpha was underestimated by models in monozygotic pairs. Clonotypes of the beta chain that were abundant in cord blood carried fewer insertions (memory repertoires showed none).

One entry per CDR3 protein results from TCRdb running MiXCR on the 5' RACE reads. The sample shows approximately 410,000 distinct CDR3 sequences, 15% to 20% of them seen only once. This clonotype was counted a few times. Its antigen is not identified. Healthy Caucasians made up all donors. This CDR3 spans 13 amino acids. V was shortened by 0 bases and J by 11 bases, with 11 bases between the two germline ends. The germline V gene encodes CDR1 MNHEY and CDR2 SVGAGI. This rearrangement joins TRBV6-5 to TRBJ1-5; D might be TRBD1 (6 bases). This clonotype was obtained from a man aged 50-59 years in good health. Sequencing used naive T cells sorted from blood. The CDR3 spells CASSYSIGGAQHF. In nucleotides, the CDR3 is TGTGCCAGCAGTTACTCGATAGGGGGGGCCCAGCATTTT.